Included here is one T cell receptor beta chain sequence, with context. Its antigen is unidentified. Trimming took 7 bases from V and 5 from J; bases not matched to a gene: 3. The length of the CDR3 is 12 residues. Germline CDR1 and CDR2: MDHEN and SYDVKM. TCRdb's copy holds only in-frame clones and misses some; the assay was immunoSEQ multiplex PCR. The sample shows around 120,000 clones, about 85% of them seen only once. The data stem from a study of T cell responses to AZD1222 COVID-19 vaccine. Study-level findings and limits: Seropositive at baseline were only six or seven AZD1222 recipients. Donor demographics were predominantly white British with a female majority; clonal diversity may be underestimated. In the spike-specific TCR repertoire, nearly half reportedly target unmutated variant regions.

The rearrangement links TRBV28 to TRBJ1-2; 8 nucleotides line up with TRBD1. The TCR originated in an adult who received the AZD1222 COVID-19 vaccine. Material: peripheral blood, obtained 28 days after the second AZD1222 dose. The CDR3 DNA reads as TGTGCCAGCACTGGACAGGGTTATGGCTACACCTTC. Its translation is CASTGQGYGYTF.